Here is one TCR beta chain with its context. Antigen unknown. The entry originates in a study of cytomegalovirus exposure and HLA in healthy donors. Study outcomes and limitations: Roughly even sequencing depth across donors was the assumption behind the presence/absence analyses.

Researchers ran the PCR with 60 Vbeta and 13 Jbeta primers. TCRdb's copy holds only in-frame clones and misses some; the assay was immunoSEQ multiplex PCR. Of 180,000 or so clones in the sample, around 80% are singletons; the top ten hold about 7.7%. There are 16 residues in the CDR3. With 4 bases clipped from V and 7 bases from J, the junction kept 9 bases outside the gene matches. CDR1 is SGHRS and CDR2 is YFSETQ in the germline V gene. V and J are TRBV5-1 and TRBJ2-1; 12 bases line up with TRBD2. The specimen sequenced was PBMCs. This receptor was obtained from a middle-aged woman in good health and CMV-seropositive. This CDR3 is CASSTSSGRGRNEQFF. CDR3 in DNA: TGCGCCAGCAGCACCTCTAGCGGGAGGGGAAGGAATGAGCAGTTCTTC.